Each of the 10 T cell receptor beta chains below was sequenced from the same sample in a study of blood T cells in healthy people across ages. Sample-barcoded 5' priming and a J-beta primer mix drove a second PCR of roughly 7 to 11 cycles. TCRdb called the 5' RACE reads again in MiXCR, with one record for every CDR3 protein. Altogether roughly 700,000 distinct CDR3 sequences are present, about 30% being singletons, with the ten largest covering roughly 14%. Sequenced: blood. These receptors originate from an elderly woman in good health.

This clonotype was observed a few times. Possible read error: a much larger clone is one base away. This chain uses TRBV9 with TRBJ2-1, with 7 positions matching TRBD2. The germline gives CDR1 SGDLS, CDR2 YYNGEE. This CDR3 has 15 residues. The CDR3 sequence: CACSVGGGAYNEQFF. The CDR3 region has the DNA TGTGCCTGCAGCGTAGGCGGGGGAGCCTACAATGAGCAGTTCTTC.

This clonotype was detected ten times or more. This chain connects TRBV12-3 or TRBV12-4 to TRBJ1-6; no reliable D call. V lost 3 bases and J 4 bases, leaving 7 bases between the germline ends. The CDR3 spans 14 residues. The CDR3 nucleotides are TGTGCCAGCAGTTTTGAACGGTATAATTCACCCCTCCACTTT. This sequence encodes CASSFERYNSPLHF.

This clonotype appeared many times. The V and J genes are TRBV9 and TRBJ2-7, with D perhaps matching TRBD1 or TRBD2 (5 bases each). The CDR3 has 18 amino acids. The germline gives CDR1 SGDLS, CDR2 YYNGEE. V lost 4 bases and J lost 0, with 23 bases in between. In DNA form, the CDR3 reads TGTGCCAGCAGCCATAACCTCCGGGACGTCCATAGCTCCTACGAGCAGTACTTC. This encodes CASSHNLRDVHSSYEQYF.

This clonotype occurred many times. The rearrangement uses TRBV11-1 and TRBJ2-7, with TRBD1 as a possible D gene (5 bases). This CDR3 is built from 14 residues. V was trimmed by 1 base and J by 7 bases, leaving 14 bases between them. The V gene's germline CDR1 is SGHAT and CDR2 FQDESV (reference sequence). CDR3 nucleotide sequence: TGTGCCAGCAGCTTAGGCTCCAGGGCTCGGGAGCAGTACTTC. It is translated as CASSLGSRAREQYF.

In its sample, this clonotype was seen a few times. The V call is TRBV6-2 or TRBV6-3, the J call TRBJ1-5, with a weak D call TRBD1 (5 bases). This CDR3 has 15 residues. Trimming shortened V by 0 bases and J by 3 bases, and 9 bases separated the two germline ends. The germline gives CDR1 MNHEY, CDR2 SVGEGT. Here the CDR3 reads CASSYSTVNNQPQHF. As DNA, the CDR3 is TGTGCCAGCAGTTACTCGACAGTAAACAATCAGCCCCAGCATTTT.

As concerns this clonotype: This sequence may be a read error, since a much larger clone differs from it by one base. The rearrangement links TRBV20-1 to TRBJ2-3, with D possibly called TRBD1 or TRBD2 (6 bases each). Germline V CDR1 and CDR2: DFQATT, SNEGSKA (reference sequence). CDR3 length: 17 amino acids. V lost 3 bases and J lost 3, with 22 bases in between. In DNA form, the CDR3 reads TGCAGTGCTAGCGGAACCTCGGGGGACATTCCTACAGATACGCAGTATTTT. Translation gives CSASGTSGDIPTDTQYF.

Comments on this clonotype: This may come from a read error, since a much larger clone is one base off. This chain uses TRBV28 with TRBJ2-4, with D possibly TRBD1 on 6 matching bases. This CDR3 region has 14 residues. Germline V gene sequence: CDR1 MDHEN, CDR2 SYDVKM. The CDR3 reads CAGSLGQSRNIQYF. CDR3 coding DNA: TGTGCCGGCAGTTTAGGACAGTCGCGGAACATTCAGTACTTC.

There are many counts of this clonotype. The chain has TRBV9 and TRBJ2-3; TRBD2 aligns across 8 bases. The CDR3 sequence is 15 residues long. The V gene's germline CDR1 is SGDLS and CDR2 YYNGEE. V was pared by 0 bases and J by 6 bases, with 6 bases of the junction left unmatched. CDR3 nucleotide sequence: TGTGCCAGCAGCGTAGGCCCCGGGGGGGGTGATACGCAGTATTTT. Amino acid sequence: CASSVGPGGGDTQYF.

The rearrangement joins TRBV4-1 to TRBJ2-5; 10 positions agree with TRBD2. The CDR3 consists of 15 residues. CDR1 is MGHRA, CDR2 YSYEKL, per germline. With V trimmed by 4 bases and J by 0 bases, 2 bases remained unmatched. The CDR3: CASSPSGGDQETQYF. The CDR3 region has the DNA TGCGCCAGCAGCCCTAGCGGGGGAGACCAAGAGACCCAGTACTTC.

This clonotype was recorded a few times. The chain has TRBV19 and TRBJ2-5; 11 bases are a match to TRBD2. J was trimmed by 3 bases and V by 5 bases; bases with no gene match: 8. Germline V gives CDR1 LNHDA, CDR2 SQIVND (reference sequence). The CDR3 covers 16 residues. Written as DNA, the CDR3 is TGTGCCAGTAGTCTCCGGGGGACTAGCGGAAAAGAGACCCAGTACTTC. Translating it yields CASSLRGTSGKETQYF.